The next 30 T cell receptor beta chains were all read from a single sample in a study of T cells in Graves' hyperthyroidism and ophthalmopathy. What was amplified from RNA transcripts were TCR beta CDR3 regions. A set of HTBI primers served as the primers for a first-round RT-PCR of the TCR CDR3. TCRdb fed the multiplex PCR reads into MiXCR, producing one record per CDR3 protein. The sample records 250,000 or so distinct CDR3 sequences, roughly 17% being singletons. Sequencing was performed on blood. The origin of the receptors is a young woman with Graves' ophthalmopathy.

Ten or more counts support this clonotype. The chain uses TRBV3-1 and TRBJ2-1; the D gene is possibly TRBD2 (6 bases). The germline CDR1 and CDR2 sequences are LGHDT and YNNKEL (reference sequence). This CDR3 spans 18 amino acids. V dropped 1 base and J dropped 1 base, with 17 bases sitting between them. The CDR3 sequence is CASSQVVAGKSSYNEQFF. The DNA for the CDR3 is TGTGCCAGCAGCCAAGTTGTGGCGGGAAAGTCATCCTACAATGAGCAGTTCTTC.

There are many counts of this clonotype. The CDR3 loop is CASSELYTDEKLFF. CDR3 bases: TGTGCCAGCAGTGAATTATATACGGATGAAAAACTGTTTTTT. This sequence joins TRBV6-1 and TRBJ1-4, with D unresolved. V lost 2 bases and J 6 bases, leaving 10 bases between the germline ends. Germline V gene data show CDR1 as MNHNS and CDR2 as SASEGT. The CDR3 spans 14 residues.

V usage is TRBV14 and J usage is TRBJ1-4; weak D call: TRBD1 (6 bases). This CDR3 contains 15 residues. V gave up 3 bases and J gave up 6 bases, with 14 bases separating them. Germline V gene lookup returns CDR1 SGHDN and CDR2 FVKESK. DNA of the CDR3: TGTGCCAGCAGCCAGCCCAGGGGACGCGATGAAAAACTGTTTTTT. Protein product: CASSQPRGRDEKLFF.

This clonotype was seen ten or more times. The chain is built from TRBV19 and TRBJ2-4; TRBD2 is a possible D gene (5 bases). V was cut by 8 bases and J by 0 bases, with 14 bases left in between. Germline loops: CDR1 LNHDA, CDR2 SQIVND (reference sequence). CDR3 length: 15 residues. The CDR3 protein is CASESWETAKNIQYF. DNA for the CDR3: TGTGCCAGTGAGTCATGGGAGACAGCCAAAAACATTCAGTACTTC.

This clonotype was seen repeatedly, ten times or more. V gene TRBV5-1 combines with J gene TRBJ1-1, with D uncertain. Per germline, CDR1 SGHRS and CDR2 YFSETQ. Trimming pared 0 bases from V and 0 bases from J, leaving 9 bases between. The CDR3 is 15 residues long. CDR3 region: CASSLGSGMNTEAFF. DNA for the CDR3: TGCGCCAGCAGCTTGGGATCAGGAATGAACACTGAAGCTTTCTTT.

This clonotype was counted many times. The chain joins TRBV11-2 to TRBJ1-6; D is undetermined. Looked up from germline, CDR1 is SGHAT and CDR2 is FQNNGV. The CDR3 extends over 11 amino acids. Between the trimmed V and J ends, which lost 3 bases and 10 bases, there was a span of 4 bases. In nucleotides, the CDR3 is TGTGCCAGCAGCTTCGGCTCACCCCTCCACTTT. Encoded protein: CASSFGSPLHF.

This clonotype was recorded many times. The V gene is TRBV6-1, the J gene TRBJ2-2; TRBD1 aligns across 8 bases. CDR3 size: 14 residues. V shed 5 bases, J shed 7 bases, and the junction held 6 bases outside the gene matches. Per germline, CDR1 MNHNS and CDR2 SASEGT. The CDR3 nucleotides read TGTGCCAGCAGTATTCAGGGGGCAAACGGGGAGCTGTTTTTT. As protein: CASSIQGANGELFF.

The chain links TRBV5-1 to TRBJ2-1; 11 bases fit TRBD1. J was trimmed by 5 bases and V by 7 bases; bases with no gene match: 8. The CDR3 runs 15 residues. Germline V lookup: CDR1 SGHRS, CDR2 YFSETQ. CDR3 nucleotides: TGCGCCAGCCGCCAGAGGACAGGGGGCAACAATGAGCAGTTCTTC. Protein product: CASRQRTGGNNEQFF.

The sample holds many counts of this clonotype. The CDR3 DNA reads as TGTGCCACCAGTGATGGGACAGGGAATCGAGAGACCCAGTACTTC. Translation: CATSDGTGNRETQYF. The gene calls are TRBV24-1 and TRBJ2-5, with TRBD1 matching 9 bases. Germline-derived CDR1 and CDR2 are KGHDR and SFDVKD. The junction had 5 bases not matched to a gene; V was cut back by 3 bases and J by 4 bases. The CDR3 has 15 amino acids.

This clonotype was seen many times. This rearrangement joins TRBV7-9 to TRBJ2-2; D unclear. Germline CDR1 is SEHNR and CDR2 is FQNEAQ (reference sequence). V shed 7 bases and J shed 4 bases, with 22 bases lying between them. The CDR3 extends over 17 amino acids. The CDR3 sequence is CASIIPLTKTSTGELFF. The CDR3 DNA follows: TGTGCCAGCATCATCCCCCTCACCAAGACAAGCACCGGGGAGCTGTTTTTT.

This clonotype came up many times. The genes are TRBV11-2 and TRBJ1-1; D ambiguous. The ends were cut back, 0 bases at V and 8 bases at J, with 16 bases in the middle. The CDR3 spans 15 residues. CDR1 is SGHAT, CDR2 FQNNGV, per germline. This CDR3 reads CASSLDRSSASEAFF. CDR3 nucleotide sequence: TGTGCCAGCAGCTTAGATCGGTCTTCTGCGTCGGAAGCTTTCTTT.

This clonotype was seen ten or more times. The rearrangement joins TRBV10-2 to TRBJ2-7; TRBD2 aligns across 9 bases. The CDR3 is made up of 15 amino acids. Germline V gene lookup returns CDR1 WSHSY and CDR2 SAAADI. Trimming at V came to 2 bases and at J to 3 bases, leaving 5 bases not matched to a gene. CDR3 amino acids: CASSEAGGLNYEQYF. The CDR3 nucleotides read TGCGCCAGCAGTGAGGCGGGAGGGTTAAACTACGAGCAGTACTTC.

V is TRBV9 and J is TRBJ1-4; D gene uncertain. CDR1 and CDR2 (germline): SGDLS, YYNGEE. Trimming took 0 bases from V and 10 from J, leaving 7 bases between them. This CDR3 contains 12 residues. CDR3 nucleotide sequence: TGTGCCAGCAGCGTAGTTGACGGAAAACTGTTTTTT. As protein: CASSVVDGKLFF.

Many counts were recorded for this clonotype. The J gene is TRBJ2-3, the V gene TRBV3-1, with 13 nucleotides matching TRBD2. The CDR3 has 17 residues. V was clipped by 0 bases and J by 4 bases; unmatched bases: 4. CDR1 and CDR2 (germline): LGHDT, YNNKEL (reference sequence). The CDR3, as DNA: TGTGCCAGCAGCCAAGAACTAGCGGGGGGGCCCGCAGATACGCAGTATTTT. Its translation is CASSQELAGGPADTQYF.

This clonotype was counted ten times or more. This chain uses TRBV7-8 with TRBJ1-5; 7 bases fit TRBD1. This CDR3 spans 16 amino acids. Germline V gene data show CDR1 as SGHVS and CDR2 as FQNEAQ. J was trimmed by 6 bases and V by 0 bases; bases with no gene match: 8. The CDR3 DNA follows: TGTGCCAGCAGCTTAGCGTTTTTACAGGGGATTCAGCCCCAGCATTTT. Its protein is CASSLAFLQGIQPQHF.

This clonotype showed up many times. DNA of the CDR3: TGCAGTGCTAGACAGGGTGGGACCACCTACGAGCAGTACTTC. It is translated as CSARQGGTTYEQYF. This chain joins TRBV20-1 and TRBJ2-7; possibly TRBD1 or TRBD2 for D (5 bases each). The germline V gene has CDR1 DFQATT and CDR2 SNEGSKA (reference sequence). The CDR3 loop spans 14 amino acids. The V end lost 2 bases, the J end lost 2 bases, and 13 bases lay between the germline ends.

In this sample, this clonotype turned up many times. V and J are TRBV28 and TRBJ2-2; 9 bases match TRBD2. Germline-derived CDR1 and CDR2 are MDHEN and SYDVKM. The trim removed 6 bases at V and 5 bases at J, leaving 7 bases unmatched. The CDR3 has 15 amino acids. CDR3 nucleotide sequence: TGTGCCAGCAGCCGGGGACTAGCTCCAACCGGGGAGCTGTTTTTT. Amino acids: CASSRGLAPTGELFF.

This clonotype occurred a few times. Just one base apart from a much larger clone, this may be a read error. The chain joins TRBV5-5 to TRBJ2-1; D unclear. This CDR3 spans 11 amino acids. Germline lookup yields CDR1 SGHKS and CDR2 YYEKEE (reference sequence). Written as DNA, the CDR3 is TGTACCAGCAGCTTGCGTCATGAGCAGTTCTTC. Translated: CTSSLRHEQFF.

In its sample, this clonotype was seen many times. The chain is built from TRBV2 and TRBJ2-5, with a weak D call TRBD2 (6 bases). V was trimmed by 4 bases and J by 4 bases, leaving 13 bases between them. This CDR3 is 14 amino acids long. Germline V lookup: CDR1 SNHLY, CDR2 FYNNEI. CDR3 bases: TGTGCCAGCAGTGCCGACAACGGGGGAGAGACCCAGTACTTC. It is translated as CASSADNGGETQYF.

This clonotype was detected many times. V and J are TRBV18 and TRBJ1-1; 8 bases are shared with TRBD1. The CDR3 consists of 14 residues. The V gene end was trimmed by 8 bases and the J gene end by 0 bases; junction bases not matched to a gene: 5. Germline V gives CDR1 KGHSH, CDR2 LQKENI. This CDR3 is CASTGGGMNTEAFF. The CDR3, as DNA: TGTGCCAGCACAGGGGGGGGCATGAACACTGAAGCTTTCTTT.

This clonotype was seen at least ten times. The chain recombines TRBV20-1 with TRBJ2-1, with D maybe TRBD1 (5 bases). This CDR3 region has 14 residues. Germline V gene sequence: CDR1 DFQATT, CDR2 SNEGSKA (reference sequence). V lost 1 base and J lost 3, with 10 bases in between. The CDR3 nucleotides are TGCAGTGCTAGAGCGCAGGGAAACTACAATGAGCAGTTCTTC. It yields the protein CSARAQGNYNEQFF.

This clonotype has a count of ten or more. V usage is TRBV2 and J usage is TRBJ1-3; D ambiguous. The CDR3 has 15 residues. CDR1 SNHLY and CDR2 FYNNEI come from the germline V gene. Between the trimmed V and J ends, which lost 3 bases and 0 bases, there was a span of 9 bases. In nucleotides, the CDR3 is TGTGCCAGCAGTGAGGGTCAGGTCTCTGGAAACACCATATATTTT. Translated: CASSEGQVSGNTIYF.

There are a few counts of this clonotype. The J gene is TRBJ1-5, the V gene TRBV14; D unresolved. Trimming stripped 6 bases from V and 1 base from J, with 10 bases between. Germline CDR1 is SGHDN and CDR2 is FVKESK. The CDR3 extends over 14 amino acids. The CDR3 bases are TGTGCCAGCAGTAAGGGAGGGAGCAATCAGCCCCAGCATTTT. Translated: CASSKGGSNQPQHF.

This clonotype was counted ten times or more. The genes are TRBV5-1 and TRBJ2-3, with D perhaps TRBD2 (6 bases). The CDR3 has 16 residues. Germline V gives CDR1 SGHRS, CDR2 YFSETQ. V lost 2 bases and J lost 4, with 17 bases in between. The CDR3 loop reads CASSFLGILASDTQYF. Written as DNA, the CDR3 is TGCGCCAGCAGCTTTCTCGGGATACTAGCATCAGATACGCAGTATTTT.

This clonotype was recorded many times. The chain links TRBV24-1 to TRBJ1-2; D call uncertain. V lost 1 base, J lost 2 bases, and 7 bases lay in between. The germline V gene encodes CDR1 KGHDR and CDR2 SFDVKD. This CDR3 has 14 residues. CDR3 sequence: CATSDFNRNYGYTF. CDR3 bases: TGTGCCACCAGTGATTTTAACAGAAACTATGGCTACACCTTC.

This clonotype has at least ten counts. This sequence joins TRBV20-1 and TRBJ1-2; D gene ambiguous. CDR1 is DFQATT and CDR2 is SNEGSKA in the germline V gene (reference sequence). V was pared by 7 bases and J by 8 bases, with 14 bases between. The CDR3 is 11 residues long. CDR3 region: CSVSRGTGYTF. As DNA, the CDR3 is TGCAGTGTCAGTCGGGGTACCGGCTACACCTTC.

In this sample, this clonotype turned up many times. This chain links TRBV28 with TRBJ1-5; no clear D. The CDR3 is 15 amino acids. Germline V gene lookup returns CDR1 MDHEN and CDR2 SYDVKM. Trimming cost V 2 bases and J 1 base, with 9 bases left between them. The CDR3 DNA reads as TGTGCCAGCAGTTTAACCCCCAGGAGCAATCAGCCCCAGCATTTT. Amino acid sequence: CASSLTPRSNQPQHF.

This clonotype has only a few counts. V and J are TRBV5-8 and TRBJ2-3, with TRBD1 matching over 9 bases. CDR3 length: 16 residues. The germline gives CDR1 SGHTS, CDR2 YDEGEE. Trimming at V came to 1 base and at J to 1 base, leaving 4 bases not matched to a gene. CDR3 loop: CASSLSRDRGTDTQYF. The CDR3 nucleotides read TGTGCCAGCAGCTTGAGTCGGGACAGGGGCACAGATACGCAGTATTTT.

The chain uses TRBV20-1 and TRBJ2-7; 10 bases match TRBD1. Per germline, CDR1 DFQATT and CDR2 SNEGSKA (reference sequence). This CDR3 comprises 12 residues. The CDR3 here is CSATGTGAEQYF. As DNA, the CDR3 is TGCAGCGCCACCGGGACAGGGGCCGAGCAGTACTTC.

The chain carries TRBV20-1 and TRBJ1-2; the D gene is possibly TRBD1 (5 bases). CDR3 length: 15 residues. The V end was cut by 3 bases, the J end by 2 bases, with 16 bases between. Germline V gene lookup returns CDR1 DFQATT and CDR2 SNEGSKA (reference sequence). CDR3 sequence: CSASPGWDLNYGYTF. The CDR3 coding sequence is TGCAGTGCTAGCCCGGGATGGGACCTGAACTATGGCTACACCTTC.